One TCR beta chain is described in this entry. V gave up 4 bases and J gave up 5 bases; unmatched junction bases: 9. Germline V gene sequence: CDR1 MNHEY, CDR2 SVGAGI. CDR3 length equals 15 residues. Study processing details: Nucleated cell counts were estimated from reference gene primer amplification. This table comes from immunoSEQ multiplex PCR, and its TCRdb copy is limited to in-frame clones, with some not included. V and J calls plus clone size are reproduced from that table; the DNA served to infer D and trimming. The sample comprises some 120,000 clones, 71% of which are singletons, and 0.7% to 1% rests with the top ten. The data derive from a study of blood T cell repertoires in COVID-19. Study as a whole: Specimens from acute and convalescent COVID-19 originated in the United States, Italy and Spain. T cells, B-cell-depleted T cells, or PBMCs supplied cDNA or gDNA.

The sequence was obtained from a human donor with acute or convalescent COVID-19. The donor label of this sample is uncertain. The V and J genes are TRBV6-5 and TRBJ1-1, with TRBD1 matching 8 bases. Specimen: peripheral blood. CDR3 DNA: TGTGCCAGCAGTTCCCCGGACAGGGAAAGGACTGAAGCTTTCTTT. It translates to CASSSPDRERTEAFF.